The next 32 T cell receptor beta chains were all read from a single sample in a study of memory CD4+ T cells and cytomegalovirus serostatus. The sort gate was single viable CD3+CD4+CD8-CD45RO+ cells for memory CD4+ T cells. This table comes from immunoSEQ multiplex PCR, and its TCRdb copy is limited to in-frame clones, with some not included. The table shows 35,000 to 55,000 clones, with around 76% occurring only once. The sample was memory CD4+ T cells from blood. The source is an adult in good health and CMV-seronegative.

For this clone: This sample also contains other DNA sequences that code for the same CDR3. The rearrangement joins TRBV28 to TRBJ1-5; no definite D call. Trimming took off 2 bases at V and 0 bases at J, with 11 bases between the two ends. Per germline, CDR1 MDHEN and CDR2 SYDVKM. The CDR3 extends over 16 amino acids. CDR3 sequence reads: CASSLLSRFSNQPQHF. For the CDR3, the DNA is TGTGCCAGCAGTTTACTGTCGCGGTTTAGCAATCAGCCCCAGCATTTT.

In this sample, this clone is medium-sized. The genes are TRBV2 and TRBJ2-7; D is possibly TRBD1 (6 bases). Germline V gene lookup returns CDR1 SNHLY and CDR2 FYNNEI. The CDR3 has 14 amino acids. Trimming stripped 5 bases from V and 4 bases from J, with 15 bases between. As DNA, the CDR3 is TGTGCCAGCAGTAGGACAGCCGAAACTTACGAGCAGTACTTC. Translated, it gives CASSRTAETYEQYF.

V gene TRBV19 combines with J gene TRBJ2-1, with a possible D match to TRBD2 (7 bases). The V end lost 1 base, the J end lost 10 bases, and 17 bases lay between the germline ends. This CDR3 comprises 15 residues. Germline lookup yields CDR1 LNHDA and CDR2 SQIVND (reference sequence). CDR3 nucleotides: TGTGCCAGTAGTATAGTTCCGGGGGGCCCATTGGAGCAGTTCTTC. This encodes CASSIVPGGPLEQFF. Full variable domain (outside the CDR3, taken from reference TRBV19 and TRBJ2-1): DGGITQSPKYLFRKEGQNVTLSCEQNLNHDAMYWYRQDPGQGLRLIYYSQIVNDFQKGDIAEGYSVSREKKESFPLTVTSAQKNPTAFYLCASSIVPGGPLEQFFGPGTRLTVL.

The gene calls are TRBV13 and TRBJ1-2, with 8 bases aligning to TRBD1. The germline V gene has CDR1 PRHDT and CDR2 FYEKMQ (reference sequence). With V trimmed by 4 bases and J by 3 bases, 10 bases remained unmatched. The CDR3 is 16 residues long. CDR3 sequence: CASSSATGAKYYGYTF. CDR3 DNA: TGTGCCAGCAGCTCGGCGACAGGGGCAAAGTACTATGGCTACACCTTC.

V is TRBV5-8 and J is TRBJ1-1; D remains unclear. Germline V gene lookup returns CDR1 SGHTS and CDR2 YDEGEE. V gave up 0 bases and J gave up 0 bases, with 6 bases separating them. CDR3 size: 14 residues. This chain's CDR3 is CASSLVQMNTEAFF. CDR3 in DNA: TGTGCCAGCAGCTTGGTACAAATGAACACTGAAGCTTTCTTT.

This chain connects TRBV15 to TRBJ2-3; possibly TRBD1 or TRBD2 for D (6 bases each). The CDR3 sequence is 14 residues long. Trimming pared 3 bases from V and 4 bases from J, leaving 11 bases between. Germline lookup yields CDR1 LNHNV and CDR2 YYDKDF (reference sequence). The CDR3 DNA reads TGTGCCACCAGCAGTCCCGGGGGCCCAGATACGCAGTATTTT. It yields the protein CATSSPGGPDTQYF.

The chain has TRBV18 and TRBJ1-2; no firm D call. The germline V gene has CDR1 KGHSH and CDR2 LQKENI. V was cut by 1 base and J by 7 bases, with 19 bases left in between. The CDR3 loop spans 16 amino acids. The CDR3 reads CASSPQEKGFGSGYTF. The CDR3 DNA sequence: TGTGCCAGCTCACCACAGGAGAAAGGATTCGGTAGTGGCTACACCTTC.

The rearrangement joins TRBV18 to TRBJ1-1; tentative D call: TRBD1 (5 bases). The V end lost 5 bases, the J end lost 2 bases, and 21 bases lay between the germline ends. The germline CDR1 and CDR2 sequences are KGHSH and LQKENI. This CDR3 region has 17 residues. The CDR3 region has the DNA TGTGCCAGCTCAACCAGGTCTTCAGGGACGGTCAACACTGAAGCTTTCTTT. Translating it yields CASSTRSSGTVNTEAFF.

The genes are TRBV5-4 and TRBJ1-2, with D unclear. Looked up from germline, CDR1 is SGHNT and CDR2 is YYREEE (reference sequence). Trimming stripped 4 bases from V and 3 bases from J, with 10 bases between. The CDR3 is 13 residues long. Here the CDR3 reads CASSPVGHYGYTF. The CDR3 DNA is TGTGCCAGCAGCCCCGTCGGGCACTATGGCTACACCTTC.

In DNA form, the CDR3 reads TGTGCCAGCAGTTTGTGGGGGAACACTGAAGCTTTCTTT. Amino acids: CASSLWGNTEAFF. The chain combines TRBV28 with TRBJ1-1; no reliable D call. The CDR3 length is 13 residues. Trimming took off 3 bases at V and 1 base at J, with 6 bases between the two ends. In germline, CDR1 is MDHEN, CDR2 SYDVKM.

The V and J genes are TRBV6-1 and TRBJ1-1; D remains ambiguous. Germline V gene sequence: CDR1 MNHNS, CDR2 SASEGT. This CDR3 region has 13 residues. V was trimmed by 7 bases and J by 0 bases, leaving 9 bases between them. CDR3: CASMIRMNTEAFF. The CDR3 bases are TGTGCCAGCATGATCAGGATGAACACTGAAGCTTTCTTT.

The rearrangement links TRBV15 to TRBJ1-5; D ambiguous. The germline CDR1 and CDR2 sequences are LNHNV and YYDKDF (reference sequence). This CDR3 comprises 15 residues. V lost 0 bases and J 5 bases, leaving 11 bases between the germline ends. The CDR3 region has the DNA TGTGCCACCAGCAGAGATATCCTGGCGCATCAGCCCCAGCATTTT. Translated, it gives CATSRDILAHQPQHF.

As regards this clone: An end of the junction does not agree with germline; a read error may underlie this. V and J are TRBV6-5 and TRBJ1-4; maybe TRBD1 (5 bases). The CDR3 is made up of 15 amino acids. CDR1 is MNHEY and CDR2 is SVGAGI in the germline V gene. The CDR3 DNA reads TGTGCCAGCAGTAACTCCGGGGCCGGCCGGGAAAAACTGTTTTTT. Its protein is CASSNSGAGREKLFF.

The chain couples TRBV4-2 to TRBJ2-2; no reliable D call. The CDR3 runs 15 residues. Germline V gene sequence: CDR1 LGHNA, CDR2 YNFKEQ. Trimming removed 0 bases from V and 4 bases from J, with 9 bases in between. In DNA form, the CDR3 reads TGTGCCAGCAGCCAAGATTTTGGCCTCACCGGGGAGCTGTTTTTT. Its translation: CASSQDFGLTGELFF.

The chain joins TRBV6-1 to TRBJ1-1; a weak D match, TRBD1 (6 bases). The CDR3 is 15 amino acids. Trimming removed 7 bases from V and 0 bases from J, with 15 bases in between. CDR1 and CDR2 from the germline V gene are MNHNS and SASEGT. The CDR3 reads CASTDRSLVNTEAFF. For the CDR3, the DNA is TGTGCCAGCACGGACAGAAGCCTCGTGAACACTGAAGCTTTCTTT.

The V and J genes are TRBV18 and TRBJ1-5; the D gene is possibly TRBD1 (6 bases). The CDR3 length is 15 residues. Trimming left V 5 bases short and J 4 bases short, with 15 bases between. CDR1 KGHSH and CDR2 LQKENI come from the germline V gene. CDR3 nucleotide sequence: TGTGCCAGCTCAGGAGGACAGTCCCTTAATCAGCCCCAGCATTTT. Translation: CASSGGQSLNQPQHF. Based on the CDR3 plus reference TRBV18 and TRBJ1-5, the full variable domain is NAGVMQNPRHLVRRRGQEARLRCSPMKGHSHVYWYRQLPEEGLKFMVYLQKENIIDESGMPKERFSAEFPKEGPSILRIQQVVRGDSAAYFCASSGGQSLNQPQHFGDGTRLSIL.

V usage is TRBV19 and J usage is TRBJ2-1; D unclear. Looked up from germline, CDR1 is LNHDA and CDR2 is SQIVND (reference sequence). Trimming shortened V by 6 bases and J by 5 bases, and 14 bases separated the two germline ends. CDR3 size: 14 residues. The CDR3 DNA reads TGTGCCAGTAGGGACCGGGCATACAACAATGAGCAGTTCTTC. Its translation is CASRDRAYNNEQFF. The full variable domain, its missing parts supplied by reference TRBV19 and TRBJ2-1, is DGGITQSPKYLFRKEGQNVTLSCEQNLNHDAMYWYRQDPGQGLRLIYYSQIVNDFQKGDIAEGYSVSREKKESFPLTVTSAQKNPTAFYLCASRDRAYNNEQFFGPGTRLTVL.

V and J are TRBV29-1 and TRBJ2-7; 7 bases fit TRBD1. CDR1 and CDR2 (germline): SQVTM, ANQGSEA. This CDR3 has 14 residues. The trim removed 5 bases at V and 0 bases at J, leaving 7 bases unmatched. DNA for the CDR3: TGCAGCGTTACGATGGACAGGAGCTCCTACGAGCAGTACTTC. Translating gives CSVTMDRSSYEQYF.

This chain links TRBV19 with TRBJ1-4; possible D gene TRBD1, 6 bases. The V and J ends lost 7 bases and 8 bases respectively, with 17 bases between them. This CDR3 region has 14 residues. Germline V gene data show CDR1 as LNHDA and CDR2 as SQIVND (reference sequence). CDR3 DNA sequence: TGTGCCAGTATGAAAGCCGGCGGGGGCGAAAAACTGTTTTTT. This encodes CASMKAGGGEKLFF.

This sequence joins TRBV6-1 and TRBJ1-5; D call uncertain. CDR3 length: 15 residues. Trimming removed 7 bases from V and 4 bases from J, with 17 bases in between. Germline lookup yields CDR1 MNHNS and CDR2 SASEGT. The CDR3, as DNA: TGTGCCAGCAATAACCGAGGGAATGGGAATCAGCCCCAGCATTTT. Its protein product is CASNNRGNGNQPQHF.

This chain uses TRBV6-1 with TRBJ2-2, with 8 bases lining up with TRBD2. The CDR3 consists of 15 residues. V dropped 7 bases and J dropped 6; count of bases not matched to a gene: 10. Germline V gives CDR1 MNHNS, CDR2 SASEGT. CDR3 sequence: CASTTSGYNAGELFF. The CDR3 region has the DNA TGTGCCAGCACCACTAGCGGTTATAACGCCGGGGAGCTGTTTTTT.

This CDR3 is CASSSAGFQYF. The DNA of the CDR3 is TGTGCCAGCAGCTCCGCGGGCTTCCAGTACTTC. The chain combines TRBV7-2 with TRBJ2-5; the D gene is possibly TRBD2 (5 bases). V dropped 4 bases and J dropped 10 bases, with 10 bases sitting between them. Per germline, CDR1 SGHTA and CDR2 FQGNSA. This CDR3 has 11 amino acids.

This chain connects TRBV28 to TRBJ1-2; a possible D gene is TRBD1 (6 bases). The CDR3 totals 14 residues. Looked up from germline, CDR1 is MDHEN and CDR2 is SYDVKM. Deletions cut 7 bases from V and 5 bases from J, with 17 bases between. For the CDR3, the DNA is TGTGCCAGCATCCATGGGGGGACAAATTATGGCTACACCTTC. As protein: CASIHGGTNYGYTF.

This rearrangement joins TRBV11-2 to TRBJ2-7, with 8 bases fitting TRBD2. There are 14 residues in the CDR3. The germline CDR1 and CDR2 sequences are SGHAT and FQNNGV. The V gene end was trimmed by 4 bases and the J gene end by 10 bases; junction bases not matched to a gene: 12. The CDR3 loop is CASSSGGGHTDQYF. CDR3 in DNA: TGTGCCAGCAGCTCCGGGGGGGGCCATACAGATCAGTACTTC.

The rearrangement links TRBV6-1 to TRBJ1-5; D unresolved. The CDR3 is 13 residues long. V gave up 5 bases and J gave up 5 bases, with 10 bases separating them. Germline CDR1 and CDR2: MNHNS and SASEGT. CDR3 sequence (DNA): TGTGCCAGCAGTCGTTCGAGGGATCAGCCCCAGCATTTT. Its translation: CASSRSRDQPQHF.

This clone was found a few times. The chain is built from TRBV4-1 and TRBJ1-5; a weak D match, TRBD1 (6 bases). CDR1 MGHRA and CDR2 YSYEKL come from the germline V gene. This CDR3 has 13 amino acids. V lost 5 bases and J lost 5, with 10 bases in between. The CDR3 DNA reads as TGCGCCAGCAGCGGACAGTCCGATCAGCCCCAGCATTTT. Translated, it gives CASSGQSDQPQHF.

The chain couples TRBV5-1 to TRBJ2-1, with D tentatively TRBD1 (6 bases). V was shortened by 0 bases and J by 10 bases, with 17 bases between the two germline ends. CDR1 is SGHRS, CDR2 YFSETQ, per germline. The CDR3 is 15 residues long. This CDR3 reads CASSLVGASSAEQFF. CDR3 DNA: TGCGCCAGCAGCTTGGTGGGGGCCTCCAGCGCGGAGCAGTTCTTC. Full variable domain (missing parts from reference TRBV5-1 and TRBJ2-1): KAGVTQTPRYLIKTRGQQVTLSCSPISGHRSVSWYQQTPGQGLQFLFEYFSETQRNKGNFPGRFSGRQFSNSRSEMNVSTLELGDSALYLCASSLVGASSAEQFFGPGTRLTVL.

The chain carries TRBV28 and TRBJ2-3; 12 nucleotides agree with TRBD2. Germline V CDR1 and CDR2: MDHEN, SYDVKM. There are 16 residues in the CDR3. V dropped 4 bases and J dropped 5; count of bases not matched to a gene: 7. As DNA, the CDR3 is TGTGCCAGCAGTTCCCTAGCGGGGGGGCCTAAAGATACGCAGTATTTT. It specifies CASSSLAGGPKDTQYF.

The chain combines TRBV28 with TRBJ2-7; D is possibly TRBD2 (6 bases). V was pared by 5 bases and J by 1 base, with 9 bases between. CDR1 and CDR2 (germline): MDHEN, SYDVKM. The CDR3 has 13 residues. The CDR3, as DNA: TGTGCCAGCAGTCCCGGGACTTCCTACGAGCAGTACTTC. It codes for CASSPGTSYEQYF.

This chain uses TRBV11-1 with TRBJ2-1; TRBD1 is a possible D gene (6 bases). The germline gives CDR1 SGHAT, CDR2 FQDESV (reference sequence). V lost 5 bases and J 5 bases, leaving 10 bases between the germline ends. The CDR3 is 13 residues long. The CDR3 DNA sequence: TGTGCCAGCAGCACCTGGACAGACAATGAGCAGTTCTTC. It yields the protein CASSTWTDNEQFF.

The CDR3 DNA sequence: TGTGCCAGTAGTACCCCCCAAGACACTAGCAATCAGCCCCAGCATTTT. Amino acids: CASSTPQDTSNQPQHF. The rearrangement joins TRBV19 to TRBJ1-5; no clear D gene. Trimming pared 4 bases from V and 0 bases from J, leaving 13 bases between. The CDR3 has 16 residues. Germline V gives CDR1 LNHDA, CDR2 SQIVND (reference sequence).

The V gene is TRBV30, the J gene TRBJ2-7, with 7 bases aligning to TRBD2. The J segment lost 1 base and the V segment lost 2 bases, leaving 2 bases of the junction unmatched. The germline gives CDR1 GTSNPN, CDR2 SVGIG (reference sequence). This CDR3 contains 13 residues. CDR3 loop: CAWSLADSYEQYF. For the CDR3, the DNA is TGTGCCTGGAGTCTAGCGGATTCCTACGAGCAGTACTTC.